These 30 T cell receptor beta chains were sequenced from one sample in a study of cytomegalovirus exposure and HLA in healthy donors. Primers: 60 Vbeta forward and 13 Jbeta reverse. Clones were sequenced by immunoSEQ multiplex PCR, and TCRdb holds only the in-frame ones, with some missing. The data show 150,000 to 200,000 clones, around 80% seen once. Sequencing was carried out using PBMCs. Receptors were obtained from a man aged 25 to 40 in good health and CMV-seropositive.

This clone turned up a few times. The rearrangement joins TRBV11-2 to TRBJ2-3; 8 bases map to TRBD1. Per germline, CDR1 SGHAT and CDR2 FQNNGV. This CDR3 has 14 amino acids. Germline trimming cut 5 bases from V and 4 bases from J; bases unmatched to any gene: 5. CDR3 DNA: TGTGCCAGCAGCCTCCGGACAGGGCCAGATACGCAGTATTTT. Amino acids: CASSLRTGPDTQYF. The full variable domain, rest sourced from reference TRBV11-2 and TRBJ2-3, is EAGVAQSPRYKIIEKRQSVAFWCNPISGHATLYWYQQILGQGPKLLIQFQNNGVVDDSQLPKDRFSAERLKGVDSTLKIQPAKLEDSAVYLCASSLRTGPDTQYFGPGTRLTVL.

The rearrangement links TRBV7-2 to TRBJ1-1; D may be TRBD1 (5 bases). The CDR3 extends over 14 amino acids. Trimming shortened V by 0 bases and J by 4 bases, and 9 bases separated the two germline ends. CDR1 is SGHTA, CDR2 FQGNSA, per germline. In DNA, the CDR3 is TGTGCCAGCAGCTTAGCAGGGGTAGGCACTGAAGCTTTCTTT. Protein product: CASSLAGVGTEAFF.

This sequence joins TRBV9 and TRBJ2-3; D perhaps matches TRBD1 (5 bases). This CDR3 has 16 amino acids. Trimming pared 0 bases from V and 8 bases from J, leaving 19 bases between. Germline lookup yields CDR1 SGDLS and CDR2 YYNGEE. The CDR3 DNA sequence: TGTGCCAGCAGCGTAGTAGGGCAGGGTTGGGCAGGTACGCAGTATTTT. As protein: CASSVVGQGWAGTQYF.

V usage is TRBV5-1 and J usage is TRBJ2-7, with D uncertain. The ends were cut back, 5 bases at V and 3 bases at J, with 12 bases in the middle. Germline CDR1 and CDR2: SGHRS and YFSETQ. This CDR3 is built from 13 residues. The CDR3 here is CASSPGNNYEQYF. The CDR3, as DNA: TGCGCCAGCAGTCCAGGCAATAACTACGAGCAGTACTTC.

V gene TRBV27 combines with J gene TRBJ2-7; no reliable D call. CDR1 and CDR2 (germline): MNHEY, SMNVEV (reference sequence). Trimming took off 5 bases at V and 2 bases at J, with 16 bases between the two ends. The CDR3 is 15 residues long. Here the CDR3 reads CASSLHIAGTYEQYF. CDR3 coding DNA: TGTGCCAGCAGTCTCCACATAGCCGGAACCTACGAGCAGTACTTC.

The chain combines TRBV28 with TRBJ1-5; a possible D gene is TRBD1 (6 bases). The CDR3 is 15 amino acids. V gave up 2 bases and J gave up 3 bases, with 11 bases separating them. Germline CDR1 MDHEN, CDR2 SYDVKM. CDR3 amino acids: CASSLTGQYNQPQHF. The CDR3, as DNA: TGTGCCAGCAGTTTAACTGGACAGTACAATCAGCCCCAGCATTTT.

This clone has more than one count but fewer than ten. The rearrangement joins TRBV27 to TRBJ2-7; D remains ambiguous. This CDR3 comprises 15 residues. The germline V gene has CDR1 MNHEY and CDR2 SMNVEV (reference sequence). Deletions cut 2 bases from V and 0 bases from J, with 11 bases between. CDR3 amino acids: CASSLRRYNSYEQYF. In DNA form, the CDR3 reads TGTGCCAGCAGTTTACGTCGTTATAACTCCTACGAGCAGTACTTC.

The V call is TRBV4-1, the J call TRBJ2-1, with D maybe TRBD1 (5 bases). V shed 2 bases and J shed 7 bases, with 12 bases lying between them. Germline-derived CDR1 and CDR2 are MGHRA and YSYEKL. The CDR3 runs to 14 residues. The CDR3 DNA reads TGCGCCAGCAGCCAAAATCCTCAGGGAAATGAGCAGTTCTTC. Amino acids: CASSQNPQGNEQFF.

This sequence joins TRBV5-6 and TRBJ2-4, with 10 bases identical to TRBD2. Trimming at V came to 1 base and at J to 0 bases, leaving 7 bases not matched to a gene. The CDR3 totals 18 residues. Germline CDR1 is SGHDT and CDR2 is YYEEEE. This CDR3 reads CASSLLAGGHLAKNIQYF. As DNA, the CDR3 is TGTGCCAGCAGCTTGTTAGCGGGGGGACACTTAGCCAAAAACATTCAGTACTTC.

This chain uses TRBV19 with TRBJ2-3; 13 bases align to TRBD2. CDR1 is LNHDA, CDR2 SQIVND, per germline (reference sequence). J lost 0 bases, V lost 8 bases, and 8 bases had no gene match. The CDR3 runs to 17 residues. The CDR3 nucleotides read TGTGCCAGTGGGGACAGGACTAGCGGGGGAAGCACAGATACGCAGTATTTT. Its protein product is CASGDRTSGGSTDTQYF.

Points on this clone: The sample holds other DNA sequences that translate to the same CDR3. V gene TRBV6-5 combines with J gene TRBJ2-2, with 9 bases aligning to TRBD1. Germline loops: CDR1 MNHEY, CDR2 SVGAGI. There are 13 residues in the CDR3. Losses at the gene ends were 6 bases for V and 6 bases for J; bases not matched to a gene: 2. CDR3 amino acids: CASSRQGAGELFF. DNA for the CDR3: TGTGCCAGCAGCCGACAGGGGGCCGGGGAGCTGTTTTTT.

For the CDR3, the DNA is TGTGCCAGCAAAGGACTAGCGGGACACGAGCAGTACTTC. As protein: CASKGLAGHEQYF. This rearrangement joins TRBV2 to TRBJ2-7, with 12 bases fitting TRBD2. CDR1 is SNHLY and CDR2 is FYNNEI in the germline V gene. The junction had 3 bases not matched to a gene; V was cut back by 7 bases and J by 5 bases. The CDR3 is made up of 13 amino acids.

The rearrangement uses TRBV9 and TRBJ2-2; 7 positions agree with TRBD1. CDR1 is SGDLS and CDR2 is YYNGEE in the germline V gene. The CDR3 spans 17 residues. Trimming took 4 bases from V and 6 from J; bases not matched to a gene: 15. CDR3: CASSSKSDRVRPGELFF. In DNA, the CDR3 is TGTGCCAGCAGCTCGAAGTCCGACAGGGTTCGTCCCGGGGAGCTGTTTTTT.

This clone was seen more than once but under ten times. This sample also contains other DNA sequences that code for the same CDR3. The rearrangement uses TRBV6-5 and TRBJ2-7; 9 nucleotides agree with TRBD2. CDR3 length equals 15 residues. Unmatched junction bases numbered 6, after V lost 2 bases and J lost 4 bases. Germline lookup yields CDR1 MNHEY and CDR2 SVGAGI. The CDR3 loop reads CASSYSPGLAYEQYF. CDR3 DNA: TGTGCCAGCAGTTACAGCCCGGGACTAGCTTACGAGCAGTACTTC.

The chain uses TRBV7-9 and TRBJ1-1; 8 bases are shared with TRBD1. With 0 bases clipped from V and 5 bases from J, the junction kept 5 bases outside the gene matches. Germline V gene sequence: CDR1 SEHNR, CDR2 FQNEAQ (reference sequence). The CDR3 runs 15 residues. In DNA form, the CDR3 reads TGTGCCAGCAGCTTAGCGTCCACAGGGGGAACTGAAGCTTTCTTT. Translation: CASSLASTGGTEAFF.

This clone was observed a handful of times. The chain couples TRBV28 to TRBJ2-3, with D possibly TRBD2 on 6 matching bases. From germline, CDR1 is MDHEN and CDR2 SYDVKM. CDR3 length: 16 residues. Trimming took off 4 bases at V and 4 bases at J, with 18 bases between the two ends. This chain's CDR3 is CASSSPGGIVADTQYF. The CDR3 nucleotides read TGTGCCAGCAGTTCCCCGGGCGGGATAGTCGCAGATACGCAGTATTTT.

This chain links TRBV6-6 with TRBJ1-2; TRBD1 aligns across 7 bases. The CDR3 loop spans 15 amino acids. Germline V gene sequence: CDR1 MNHNY, CDR2 SVGAGI (reference sequence). J gave up 2 bases and V 1 base, and 4 bases lay outside the gene matches. The CDR3 DNA sequence: TGTGCCAGCAGTTACTTAACAGGGGCCAACTATGGCTACACCTTC. Its protein is CASSYLTGANYGYTF.

There are a few counts of this clone. The chain has TRBV5-6 and TRBJ1-2, with 7 bases fitting TRBD1. This CDR3 has 14 residues. V was clipped by 0 bases and J by 3 bases; unmatched bases: 2. In germline, CDR1 is SGHDT, CDR2 YYEEEE. CDR3: CASSLVGQDYGYTF. The CDR3 DNA follows: TGTGCCAGCAGCTTGGTCGGACAGGACTATGGCTACACCTTC.

V usage is TRBV7-9 and J usage is TRBJ2-7; 9 bases are shared with TRBD1. The CDR3 is 15 amino acids. V gave up 6 bases and J gave up 3 bases; unmatched junction bases: 9. Germline V gene sequence: CDR1 SEHNR, CDR2 FQNEAQ (reference sequence). CDR3 DNA sequence: TGTGCCAGCAGGCGGGCCGGGACAGGGCGCTACGAGCAGTACTTC. Its translation is CASRRAGTGRYEQYF.

V gene TRBV27 combines with J gene TRBJ2-1; TRBD2 aligns across 7 bases. This CDR3 contains 11 residues. Trimming at V came to 3 bases and at J to 11 bases, leaving 1 base not matched to a gene. Germline CDR1 reads MNHEY; CDR2 reads SMNVEV (reference sequence). The CDR3 region is CASSFGTKQFF. CDR3 nucleotide sequence: TGTGCCAGCAGTTTCGGGACTAAGCAGTTCTTC.

This clone was observed once. The sample holds other DNA sequences that translate to the same CDR3. V usage is TRBV5-1 and J usage is TRBJ2-7, with D tentatively TRBD1 (6 bases). The CDR3 is 14 amino acids. V shed 0 bases and J shed 3 bases, with 10 bases lying between them. Looked up from germline, CDR1 is SGHRS and CDR2 is YFSETQ. The chain's CDR3 is CASSLEGRGYEQYF. In nucleotides, the CDR3 is TGCGCCAGCAGCTTGGAGGGCAGGGGCTACGAGCAGTACTTC.

This clone has just one count. V gene TRBV7-8 combines with J gene TRBJ1-2, with D tentatively TRBD1 (6 bases). From germline, CDR1 is SGHVS and CDR2 FQNEAQ. The CDR3 is 17 amino acids. The V gene lost 0 bases and the J gene lost 7 bases, with 21 bases spanning the gap. The CDR3 loop reads CASSLAPGGRQGGGYTF. Written as DNA, the CDR3 is TGTGCCAGCAGCTTAGCGCCGGGGGGCCGCCAGGGTGGTGGCTACACCTTC.

In its sample, this clone was seen a few times. V is TRBV6-5 and J is TRBJ2-1; D call uncertain. V was clipped by 0 bases and J by 7 bases, with 7 bases between them. The CDR3 length is 13 residues. The germline gives CDR1 MNHEY, CDR2 SVGAGI. This CDR3 is CASSYSLVNEQFF. CDR3 sequence (DNA): TGTGCCAGCAGTTACTCCTTAGTGAATGAGCAGTTCTTC.

This clone has only a few counts. Other DNA sequences in this specimen translate into the identical CDR3. This chain uses TRBV10-1 with TRBJ1-1; 8 nucleotides agree with TRBD1. CDR3 size: 14 residues. Germline values: CDR1 WNHNN, CDR2 SYGVQD (reference sequence). Unmatched junction bases numbered 6, after V lost 4 bases and J lost 5 bases. The CDR3 DNA is TGCGCCAGCAGTGCAACAGGGGGACGGACTGAAGCTTTCTTT. It specifies CASSATGGRTEAFF.

This chain joins TRBV27 and TRBJ2-2; 9 bases are a match to TRBD1. The CDR3 spans 15 residues. The V gene's germline CDR1 is MNHEY and CDR2 SMNVEV (reference sequence). Trimming at V came to 4 bases and at J to 6 bases, leaving 6 bases not matched to a gene. The CDR3 DNA follows: TGTGCCAGCAGTTCCGGGACAGGGAAACCCGGGGAGCTGTTTTTT. Protein product: CASSSGTGKPGELFF.

The rearrangement joins TRBV18 to TRBJ1-1; perhaps TRBD1 as D (6 bases). Germline V gene data show CDR1 as KGHSH and CDR2 as LQKENI. This CDR3 has 14 amino acids. Trimming shortened V by 4 bases and J by 1 base, and 10 bases separated the two germline ends. CDR3 protein: CASSQDSENTEAFF. The CDR3 region has the DNA TGTGCCAGCTCACAGGACAGCGAGAACACTGAAGCTTTCTTT.

The chain has TRBV19 and TRBJ2-7, with TRBD2 matching over 12 bases. J gave up 3 bases and V 4 bases, and 4 bases lay outside the gene matches. CDR1 is LNHDA and CDR2 is SQIVND in the germline V gene (reference sequence). The CDR3 runs to 15 residues. The CDR3 DNA reads as TGTGCCAGTAGTAATCGGGGACTAGCGGGCTACGAGCAGTACTTC. This encodes CASSNRGLAGYEQYF.

This chain connects TRBV2 to TRBJ2-1; tentatively, D is TRBD2 (6 bases). Trimming left V 10 bases short and J 0 bases short, with 16 bases between. Germline CDR1 is SNHLY and CDR2 is FYNNEI. The CDR3 is 15 residues long. The CDR3 sequence is CAILDGGSSYNEQFF. DNA of the CDR3: TGTGCCATTTTGGACGGGGGAAGCTCCTACAATGAGCAGTTCTTC. The whole variable domain, remainder taken from reference TRBV2 and TRBJ2-1, is EPEVTQTPSHQVTQMGQEVILRCVPISNHLYFYWYRQILGQKVEFLVSFYNNEISEKSEIFDDQFSVERPDGSNFTLKIRSTKLEDSAMYFCAILDGGSSYNEQFFGPGTRLTVL.

The rearrangement joins TRBV7-6 to TRBJ2-1, with 9 bases aligning to TRBD2. V was clipped by 0 bases and J by 8 bases; unmatched bases: 8. This CDR3 spans 16 amino acids. CDR1 is SGHVS, CDR2 FNYEAQ, per germline. CDR3 nucleotide sequence: TGTGCCAGCAGCTTAGCGCGATTAGCGGGAGTCGATGAGCAGTTCTTC. Translated: CASSLARLAGVDEQFF.

A remark on this clone: Distinct nucleotide sequences in the sample also encode this CDR3. J is TRBJ2-5 and V is TRBV6-6; 10 bases agree with TRBD2. Germline CDR1 MNHNY, CDR2 SVGAGI (reference sequence). Trimming at V came to 0 bases and at J to 5 bases, leaving 3 bases not matched to a gene. The CDR3 runs to 15 residues. The CDR3 DNA sequence: TGTGCCAGCAGTTACTCGACACTAGCGGGGGAGACCCAGTACTTC. It codes for CASSYSTLAGETQYF.